This T cell receptor beta chain is drawn from a study of metastatic and nonmetastatic thyroid tumors. No patient had received any treatment before thyroid surgery. MiXCR reprocessed the PCR reads for TCRdb. Among about 23,000 clones, approximately 25% were seen once, and the ten largest hold roughly 5.3%. V was pared by 5 bases and J by 1 base, with 14 bases between. Germline V gene lookup returns CDR1 SEHNR and CDR2 FQNEAQ (reference sequence). This CDR3 is 15 amino acids long. The chain employs TRBV7-9 and TRBJ1-1; TRBD1 is a possible D gene (5 bases). This TCR came from a female donor with papillary thyroid cancer or a benign thyroid nodule (not recorded which). Some clones in this sample may be carry-over from other donors' samples. Sequenced material: tumor tissue. CDR3 sequence (DNA): TGTGCCAGCAGCCACCCACGGGGCAGGAACACTGAAGCTTTCTTT. This encodes CASSHPRGRNTEAFF.